The T cell receptor beta chain described here comes from a study of memory CD4+ T cells and cytomegalovirus serostatus. On the study more broadly: Of the healthy Belgian adults, several were CMV seropositive and 20 to 30 seronegative.

CDR3 size: 14 residues. With 3 bases clipped from V and 2 bases from J, the junction kept 3 bases outside the gene matches. Germline V gene sequence: CDR1 ENHRY, CDR2 SYGVKD. With regard to this clone: The target antigen is unknown.

Authors' processing steps: After removing out-of-frame reads, around 2.2 million distinct TCRbeta sequences remained. Method: immunoSEQ multiplex PCR; TCRdb's copy keeps in-frame clones and lacks some. Clone size and the V and J calls come from that table; the DNA yielded D and trimming. The repertoire holds 65,000 to 95,000 clones, with 80% as singletons. Points from the study as a whole: The CMV-associated TCR signature appears largely within the CD4+ memory repertoire. A US-trained random forest predicted CMV serostatus with median AUC around 0.9.

Single viable CD3+CD4+CD8-CD45RO+ cells were sorted as the memory CD4+ T cells. V gene TRBV10-3 combines with J gene TRBJ2-5, with TRBD1 identical over 7 bases. Sequencing was done on a sample of memory CD4+ T cells from blood. The sequence was collected from an adult in good health and CMV-seronegative. Here the CDR3 reads CAISDGQEQETQYF. The CDR3 DNA sequence: TGTGCCATCAGTGATGGACAGGAACAAGAGACCCAGTACTTC.